The rows below give T cell receptor beta chains drawn from one sample of a study of CD8+CD57+ T cells in acquired aplastic anemia. MiXCR, applied by TCRdb to the reads, yields one record per CDR3 protein. The table lists roughly 150,000 distinct CDR3 sequences, approximately 51% of them singletons. Sequenced: sorted CD4+, CD8+, or CD8+CD57+ T cells (not recorded which) from PBMCs. The origin of the receptors is a human donor with aplastic anemia. Each CDR3 is given with its conserved first and last residue. The order of the fields is clone size, V gene, J gene, D gene, CDR3 DNA, CDR3 protein. A D gene is named only where the DNA matches it firmly. Some rows have no size entry. The others give once, few or many, or a class for an expanded clone.

.	TRBV24-1	TRBJ2-7	.	TGTGCCACGGGGGGAGAAGGAGGCTACGAGCAGTACTTC	CATGGEGGYEQYF
.	TRBV12-3/TRBV12-4	TRBJ1-5	TRBD1	TGTGCCAGCAGTGATACAGGGGACGGGCCCCAGCATTTT	CASSDTGDGPQHF
many	TRBV5-4	TRBJ1-3	TRBD1	TGTGCCAGCAGCTTGAGGACAGGCACTGGAAACACCATATATTTT	CASSLRTGTGNTIYF
few	TRBV7-3	TRBJ2-5	TRBD1	TGTGCCAGCAGCAAAGGGACAGAAGAGACCCAGTACTTC	CASSKGTEETQYF
.	TRBV15	TRBJ2-5	.	TGTGCCACCAGCAGAAAACGGGGGGCCGTAGGGGAGACCCAGTACTTC	CATSRKRGAVGETQYF
.	TRBV20-1	TRBJ1-2	TRBD1	TGCAGTGCTAGAAAGGGGAGTGGGACAGGAGACTATGGCTACACCTTC	CSARKGSGTGDYGYTF
.	TRBV30	TRBJ2-5	TRBD2	TGTGCCTGGACTAGCGGGAGGGCCCCCGAGACCCAGTACTTC	CAWTSGRAPETQYF
.	TRBV10-3	TRBJ1-1	.	TGTGCCATCAGTGAGGGCAGGGCCCCGAAGACTGAAGCTTTCTTT	CAISEGRAPKTEAFF
.	TRBV24-1	TRBJ2-1	.	TGTGCCACCAGTGACGAACAGACGGGGGGCGATGAGCAGTTCTTC	CATSDEQTGGDEQFF
.	TRBV15	TRBJ2-1	TRBD2	TGTGCCACCAGCCCCCGGACTAGCGGGAATGAGCAGTTCTTC	CATSPRTSGNEQFF
many	TRBV5-1	TRBJ1-2	.	TGCGCCAGCAGATATGACAGAGTCCTCGATGGCTACACCTTC	CASRYDRVLDGYTF
many	TRBV2	TRBJ1-5	.	TGTGCCAGCAGTGAAAGCGGGGGCGGCCAGCCCCAGCATTTT	CASSESGGGQPQHF